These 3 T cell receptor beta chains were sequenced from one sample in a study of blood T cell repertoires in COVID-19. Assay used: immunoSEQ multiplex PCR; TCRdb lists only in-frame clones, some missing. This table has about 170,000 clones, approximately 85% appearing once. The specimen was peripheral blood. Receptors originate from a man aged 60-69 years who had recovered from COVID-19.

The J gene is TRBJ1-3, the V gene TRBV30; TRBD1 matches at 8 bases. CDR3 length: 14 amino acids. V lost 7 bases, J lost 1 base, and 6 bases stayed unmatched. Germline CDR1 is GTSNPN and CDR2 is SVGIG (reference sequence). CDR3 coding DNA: TGTGCCTTCAGGGGGCTAGGATCTGGAAACACCATATATTTT. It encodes CAFRGLGSGNTIYF.

CDR3 DNA sequence: TGTGCCAGTCATACGACAGGGACCAGGAACACCATATATTTT. Residues: CASHTTGTRNTIYF. The gene calls are TRBV19 and TRBJ1-3, with TRBD1 matching 7 bases. V shed 8 bases and J 7 bases; nucleotides not matched to a gene: 11. Germline V gives CDR1 LNHDA, CDR2 SQIVND (reference sequence). The CDR3 totals 14 residues.

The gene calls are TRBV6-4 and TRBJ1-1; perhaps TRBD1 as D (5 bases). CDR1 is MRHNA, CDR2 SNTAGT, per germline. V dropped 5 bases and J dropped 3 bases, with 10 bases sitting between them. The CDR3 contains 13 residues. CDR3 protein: CASSQGLDTEAFF. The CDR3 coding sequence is TGTGCCAGCAGTCAGGGATTGGACACTGAAGCTTTCTTT.